This T cell receptor beta chain emerged from a study of blood T cell repertoires in COVID-19. Across the study: Acute-phase and convalescent COVID-19 samples originated in the United States, Italy and Spain. Nucleic acid was either cDNA or gDNA, and it came from T cells, B-cell-depleted T cells, or PBMCs.

In the source study's methods: Estimation of nucleated cell counts was performed using reference gene primer amplification. Assay used: immunoSEQ multiplex PCR; TCRdb lists only in-frame clones, some missing. The V and J calls and clone size are taken from that table; D and trimming were inferred from the DNA. The sample shows 290,000 or so clones, roughly 87% of them seen only once. The CDR3 loop spans 15 amino acids. Germline assignment: CDR1 MRHNA and CDR2 SNTAGT. Deletions cut 7 bases from V and 5 bases from J, with 17 bases between. The chain carries TRBV6-4 and TRBJ1-4; D perhaps matches TRBD1 (6 bases). Sequenced sample: peripheral blood. This sequence was found in a man aged 18 to 35 with active or convalescent COVID-19. The CDR3 DNA sequence: TGTGCCAGCACCCGAAGGGCAGGGGCGAATGAAAAACTGTTTTTT. Translation gives CASTRRAGANEKLFF.